Listed below are T cell receptor beta chains from one sample, sequenced in a study of T cell responses to AZD1222 COVID-19 vaccine. TCRdb's table, derived via immunoSEQ multiplex PCR, lists solely in-frame clones and lacks some. The sample shows 150,000 to 200,000 clones, about 91% of them seen only once. The source material was peripheral blood, sampled on day 0 of AZD1222 vaccination. The source of these receptors is an adult in good health. Both conserved end residues are part of each CDR3. A D gene is named only where the DNA matches it firmly. Where a row states a size, it is once, few, many or the class of an expanded clone; other rows omit it.

CDR3aa	CDR3nt	j_gene	len	abundance	v_gene	d_gene
CASSLGIRDSPLHF	TGTGCCAGCAGCTTAGGAATTAGGGACTCACCCCTCCACTTT	TRBJ1-6	14	-	TRBV7-9	-
CASSLAPLTSEQFF	TGTGCCAGCAGCTTAGCGCCGCTAACTTCTGAGCAGTTCTTC	TRBJ2-1	14	-	TRBV7-9	-
CASAKRSGRTDTQYF	TGTGCCAGTGCTAAAAGATCGGGACGAACAGATACGCAGTATTTT	TRBJ2-3	15	-	TRBV2	-
CASSGQVNQPQHF	TGTGCCAGCAGTGGACAGGTCAATCAGCCCCAGCATTTT	TRBJ1-5	13	-	TRBV11-2	TRBD1
CASSALYEQYF	TGTGCCAGCAGCGCCCTCTACGAGCAGTACTTC	TRBJ2-7	11	-	TRBV11-2	-
CASSPRQAGGYTF	TGTGCCAGCAGTCCAAGACAAGCGGGAGGCTACACCTTC	TRBJ1-2	13	-	TRBV28	-
CASSFRGEKLFF	TGTGCCAGCAGTTTCCGAGGAGAAAAACTGTTTTTT	TRBJ1-4	12	-	TRBV27	-
CASGEQGAGEQFF	TGCGCCAGCGGCGAACAGGGGGCAGGGGAGCAGTTCTTC	TRBJ2-1	13	-	TRBV5-1	TRBD1
CATRTGRSPLHF	TGTGCCACACGGACAGGGCGGTCACCCCTCCACTTT	TRBJ1-6	12	-	TRBV25-1	TRBD1
CASSYSYGENYGYTF	TGTGCCAGCAGTTACTCGTACGGGGAAAACTATGGCTACACCTTC	TRBJ1-2	15	few	TRBV6-5	-
CASSLKGVSYGYTF	TGTGCCAGCAGCTTAAAAGGGGTTTCCTATGGCTACACCTTC	TRBJ1-2	14	-	TRBV5-6	-
CASSARVPSNTGELFF	TGCGCCAGCAGTGCCAGGGTCCCCTCGAACACCGGGGAGCTGTTTTTT	TRBJ2-2	16	-	TRBV10-2	-
CASSATGGYEQYF	TGTGCCAGTAGTGCAACAGGGGGCTACGAGCAGTACTTC	TRBJ2-7	13	-	TRBV19	TRBD1
CASRKPGLAVEQYF	TGTGCCAGCAGGAAACCGGGACTAGCGGTCGAGCAGTACTTC	TRBJ2-7	14	-	TRBV5-6	TRBD2
CASSLGPSGGPTDTQYF	TGTGCCAGCAGTTTAGGTCCTAGCGGGGGGCCCACAGATACGCAGTATTTT	TRBJ2-3	17	few	TRBV27	TRBD2
CASSPDLYGYTF	TGTGCCAGCAGCCCAGACCTCTATGGCTACACCTTC	TRBJ1-2	12	-	TRBV28	-
CATSGPGTNQPQHF	TGTGCCACCAGTGGCCCAGGGACTAATCAGCCCCAGCATTTT	TRBJ1-5	14	-	TRBV24-1	-
CASSLLAPLHF	TGTGCCAGCAGCTTATTGGCCCCCCTCCACTTT	TRBJ1-6	11	-	TRBV7-3	-
CASSIGADSGNTIYF	TGTGCCAGTAGTATAGGGGCAGACTCTGGAAACACCATATATTTT	TRBJ1-3	15	-	TRBV19	-
CASSRPGQGGEAFF	TGCGCCAGCAGCCGTCCGGGACAGGGGGGTGAAGCTTTCTTT	TRBJ1-1	14	once	TRBV4-1	TRBD1
CASSPRLVRYNEQFF	TGTGCCAGCAGTCCGCGACTAGTTCGCTACAATGAGCAGTTCTTC	TRBJ2-1	15	-	TRBV6-5	-
CASSQTGLATDTQYF	TGTGCCAGCAGCCAGACGGGACTAGCAACAGATACGCAGTATTTT	TRBJ2-3	15	once	TRBV3-1/TRBV3-2	TRBD2
CASEGGKTEAFF	TGTGCCAGCGAAGGGGGGAAGACTGAAGCTTTCTTT	TRBJ1-1	12	once	TRBV28	-
CARSLRQEEGARGYTF	TGTGCCCGCAGCTTGAGGCAGGAGGAGGGGGCACGGGGCTACACCTTC	TRBJ1-2	16	-	TRBV5-5	TRBD1
CASSLGAGGSTDTQYF	TGTGCCAGCAGCTTAGGGGCCGGGGGGAGCACAGATACGCAGTATTTT	TRBJ2-3	16	-	TRBV7-8	TRBD2
CASSLPGNTQYF	TGTGCCAGCAGTCTCCCAGGGAATACGCAGTATTTT	TRBJ2-3	12	once	TRBV11-3	-
CASSQRWGRGYEQYF	TGTGCCAGCAGCCAGAGATGGGGACGGGGGTACGAGCAGTACTTC	TRBJ2-7	15	-	TRBV3-1/TRBV3-2	-
CASSLGGGDSYNSPLHF	TGTGCCAGCAGTCTCGGGGGAGGAGACTCCTATAATTCACCCCTCCACTTT	TRBJ1-6	17	-	TRBV27	-
CASSIAFAAARNQPQHF	TGTGCCAGTAGTATAGCTTTTGCGGCAGCCCGGAATCAGCCCCAGCATTTT	TRBJ1-5	17	few	TRBV19	-
CASSVSGMNTGELFF	TGTGCCAGCAGCGTAAGCGGGATGAACACCGGGGAGCTGTTTTTT	TRBJ2-2	15	-	TRBV9	TRBD2
CASSALAGGIYNEQFF	TGTGCCAGCAGCGCCTTAGCGGGGGGGATTTACAATGAGCAGTTCTTC	TRBJ2-1	16	-	TRBV7-2	TRBD2
CASSPPGTGELFF	TGTGCCAGCTCACCTCCAGGCACCGGGGAGCTGTTTTTT	TRBJ2-2	13	-	TRBV18	-
CASRYAPDVNTEAFF	TGTGCCAGCAGATACGCTCCCGACGTTAACACTGAAGCTTTCTTT	TRBJ1-1	15	-	TRBV6-5	-
CASRWGGVEQYF	TGTGCCAGCAGGTGGGGTGGGGTCGAGCAGTACTTC	TRBJ2-7	12	few	TRBV6-5	-
CASSQEGRRNTGELFF	TGTGCCAGCAGCCAAGAAGGAAGGAGAAACACCGGGGAGCTGTTTTTT	TRBJ2-2	16	-	TRBV14	-
CASSSSDRGPDTEAFF	TGTGCCAGCAGTTCATCGGACAGGGGGCCTGACACTGAAGCTTTCTTT	TRBJ1-1	16	-	TRBV28	TRBD1